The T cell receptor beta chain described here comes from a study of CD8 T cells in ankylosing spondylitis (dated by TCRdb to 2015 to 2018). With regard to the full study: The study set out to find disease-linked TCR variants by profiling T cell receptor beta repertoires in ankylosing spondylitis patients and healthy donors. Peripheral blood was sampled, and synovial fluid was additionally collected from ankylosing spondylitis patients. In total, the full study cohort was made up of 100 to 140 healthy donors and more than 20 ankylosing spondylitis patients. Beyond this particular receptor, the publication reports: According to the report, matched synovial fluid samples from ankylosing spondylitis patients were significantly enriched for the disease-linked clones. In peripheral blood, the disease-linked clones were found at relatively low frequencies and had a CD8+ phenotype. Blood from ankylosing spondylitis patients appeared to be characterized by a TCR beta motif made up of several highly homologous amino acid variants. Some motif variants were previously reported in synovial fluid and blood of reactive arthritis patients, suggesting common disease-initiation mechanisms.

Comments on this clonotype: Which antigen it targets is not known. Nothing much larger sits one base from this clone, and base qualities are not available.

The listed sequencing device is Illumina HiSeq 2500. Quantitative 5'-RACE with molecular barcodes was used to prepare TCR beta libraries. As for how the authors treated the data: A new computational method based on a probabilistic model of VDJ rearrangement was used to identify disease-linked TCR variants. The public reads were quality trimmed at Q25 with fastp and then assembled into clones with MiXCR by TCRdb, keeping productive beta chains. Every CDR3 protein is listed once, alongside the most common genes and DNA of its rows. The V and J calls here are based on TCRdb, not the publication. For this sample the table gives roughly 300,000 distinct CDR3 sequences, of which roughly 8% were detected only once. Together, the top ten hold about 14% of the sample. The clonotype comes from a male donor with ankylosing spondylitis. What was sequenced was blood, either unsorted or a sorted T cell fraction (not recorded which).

This receptor has the CDR3 CSVEVLGASEKLFF. The DNA is as follows: TGCAGCGTTGAAGTTTTGGGGGCTAGTGAAAAACTGTTTTTT. This sequence uses TRBV29-1 and TRBJ1-4; a tentative D call is TRBD1 (6 bases match). The germline V gene sets CDR1 to SQVTM and CDR2 to ANQGSEA. The CDR3, cysteine through phenylalanine, is 14 amino acids long. Only CDR3 DNA is held: 42 bases, read in frame from base 1. The germline ends are 13 bases apart after V is trimmed by 1 base and J by 7 bases.